This TCR beta chain was recovered during a study of blood T cell repertoires in COVID-19. Study-wide context: Researchers got acute and convalescent COVID-19 samples from the United States, Italy and Spain. The analysed material was cDNA or gDNA that came from T cells, B-cell-depleted T cells, or PBMCs.

This clone was detected once. Participants were aged roughly 18 to 90 years, lived in 24 US areas, and enrolled virtually. Assay used: immunoSEQ multiplex PCR; TCRdb lists only in-frame clones, some missing. This table has hundreds of thousands of clones, about 88% appearing once. The CDR3 extends over 14 amino acids. Germline CDR1 is MRHNA and CDR2 is SNTAGT. V was pared by 3 bases and J by 3 bases, with 10 bases between. Sequences were obtained from PBMCs or T cells enriched from blood (not recorded which). The TCR sequence derives from a woman in her fifties or sixties who had recovered from COVID-19. This chain joins TRBV6-4 and TRBJ2-3; D gene uncertain. The CDR3 sequence: CASSEATDTDTQYF. In nucleotides, the CDR3 is TGTGCCAGCAGTGAGGCTACAGATACAGATACGCAGTATTTT.